Listed here are 29 T cell receptor beta chains from one sample, sequenced in a study of T-cell reconstitution after alpha-beta-depleted transplantation in children. A library of TCRbeta sequences, prepared with unique molecular identifiers, was generated. TCRdb used MiXCR to reprocess the PCR reads, holding one entry per CDR3 protein. The sample carries 200,000 to 250,000 distinct CDR3 sequences, about a tenth recorded once. The sequenced sample was PBMCs, obtained before TCRalphabeta/CD19-depleted stem cell transplant. These receptors came from a child less than two years old with acute myeloid leukemia, due to receive a stem cell transplant.

This clonotype was found many times. The V call is TRBV20-1, the J call TRBJ2-7; 10 nucleotides align to TRBD2. V was pared by 2 bases and J by 4 bases, with 8 bases of the junction left unmatched. Germline V gives CDR1 DFQATT, CDR2 SNEGSKA (reference sequence). The CDR3 contains 15 residues. In nucleotides, the CDR3 is TGCAGTGCTAGACCCCAAGCGGGAGGGCGGTACGAGCAGTACTTC. Translation gives CSARPQAGGRYEQYF.

This clonotype was detected ten times or more. The chain has TRBV14 and TRBJ2-1; the D call may be TRBD1 or TRBD2 (5 bases each). Germline V lookup: CDR1 SGHDN, CDR2 FVKESK. CDR3 length: 13 residues. V lost 5 bases, J lost 8 bases, and 13 bases lay in between. CDR3 coding DNA: TGTGCCAGCAGCTTGGGCCTGGGGGATGAGCAGTTCTTC. Its protein product is CASSLGLGDEQFF.

The chain employs TRBV7-2 and TRBJ2-1; a weak D match, TRBD2 (5 bases). Trimming stripped 3 bases from V and 12 bases from J, with 24 bases between. The CDR3 has 16 amino acids. Germline CDR1 reads SGHTA; CDR2 reads FQGNSA. CDR3 in DNA: TGTGCCAGCAGCTTCGGTTGGAGGCTCCCCCGCTTATGGCAGTTCTTC. Protein product: CASSFGWRLPRLWQFF. Based on the CDR3 plus reference TRBV7-2 and TRBJ2-1, the full variable domain is GAGVSQSPSNKVTEKGKDVELRCDPISGHTALYWYRQSLGQGLEFLIYFQGNSAPDKSGLPSDRFSAERTGGSVSTLTIQRTQQEDSAVYLCASSFGWRLPRLWQFFGPGTRLTVL.

Comment on this clonotype: A much larger clone sits a single nucleotide away, making a read error possible. V and J are TRBV3-1 and TRBJ2-7, with a tentative D call TRBD1 (6 bases). Germline CDR1 is LGHDT and CDR2 is YNNKEL (reference sequence). This CDR3 comprises 15 residues. In DNA form, the CDR3 reads TGTGCCACCAGCCAATCGGGGACACTCAGATACGAGCAGTACTTC. It codes for CATSQSGTLRYEQYF.

This clonotype was seen at least ten times. V is TRBV6-1 and J is TRBJ1-1; maybe TRBD1 (6 bases). Germline V lookup: CDR1 MNHNS, CDR2 SASEGT. The CDR3 loop spans 16 amino acids. Trimming removed 0 bases from V and 4 bases from J, with 15 bases in between. Here the CDR3 DNA reads TGTGCCAGCAGTGAAGCGCAAGGGGGGCAGGGCACTGAAGCTTTCTTT. It translates to CASSEAQGGQGTEAFF.

The sample holds many counts of this clonotype. V gene TRBV28 combines with J gene TRBJ2-2; weak D call: TRBD1 (6 bases). The V gene's germline CDR1 is MDHEN and CDR2 SYDVKM. This CDR3 spans 15 amino acids. Between the trimmed V and J ends, which lost 5 bases and 2 bases, there was a span of 12 bases. CDR3 in amino acids: CASSPSGANTGELFF. The DNA of the CDR3 is TGTGCCAGCAGTCCCTCAGGGGCAAACACCGGGGAGCTGTTTTTT.

The table lists this clonotype with many counts. CDR3: CSATGQEGETQYF. The CDR3 DNA sequence: TGCAGTGCCACGGGACAGGAGGGAGAGACCCAGTACTTC. V gene TRBV20-1 combines with J gene TRBJ2-5; 8 nucleotides match TRBD1. Looked up from germline, CDR1 is DFQATT and CDR2 is SNEGSKA (reference sequence). J lost 4 bases, V lost 6 bases, and 7 bases had no gene match. The CDR3 contains 13 residues.

This clonotype appeared many times. This chain uses TRBV20-1 with TRBJ1-6, with 7 bases that match TRBD1. This CDR3 comprises 15 residues. Germline CDR1 DFQATT, CDR2 SNEGSKA (reference sequence). V lost 0 bases, J lost 6 bases, and 5 bases stayed unmatched. The CDR3 coding sequence is TGCAGTGCTAGAGATAAGGGGGCTAGTAATTCACCCCTCCACTTT. It yields the protein CSARDKGASNSPLHF.

This clonotype has a count of ten or more. The V call is TRBV5-1, the J call TRBJ2-3; TRBD2 is a possible D gene (6 bases). Germline CDR1 and CDR2: SGHRS and YFSETQ. The CDR3 is made up of 16 amino acids. The V end lost 0 bases, the J end lost 2 bases, and 13 bases lay between the germline ends. The CDR3 DNA follows: TGCGCCAGCAGCTTGGGGGGCCAGCGGGTCACAGATACGCAGTATTTT. Translating it yields CASSLGGQRVTDTQYF.

On this clonotype: It may be a read error: a sequence one base away is much more abundant. This chain links TRBV4-1 with TRBJ1-1, with D tentatively TRBD1 (5 bases). Germline CDR1 MGHRA, CDR2 YSYEKL. CDR3 size: 15 residues. CDR3 coding DNA: TGCACCAGCAGCCAACCAATGGGGGGAGGAACTGAAGCTTTCTTT. This translates into CTSSQPMGGGTEAFF.

There are many counts of this clonotype. The gene calls are TRBV10-2 and TRBJ2-5; tentatively, D is TRBD1 or TRBD2 (6 bases each). The CDR3 covers 15 residues. The V gene's germline CDR1 is WSHSY and CDR2 SAAADI. The V end lost 7 bases, the J end lost 1 base, and 16 bases lay between the germline ends. In DNA form, the CDR3 reads TGCGCCAGCAAGGATCGCGGAGGGGGCCAAGAGACCCAGTACTTC. Amino acids: CASKDRGGGQETQYF.

The sample holds many counts of this clonotype. This rearrangement joins TRBV6-2 or TRBV6-3 to TRBJ1-3, with 7 bases that match TRBD1. The junction had 7 bases not matched to a gene; V was cut back by 4 bases and J by 4 bases. The germline V gene has CDR1 MNHEY and CDR2 SVGEGT. The CDR3 runs to 15 residues. CDR3 DNA: TGTGCCAGCAGTTTCAAGGGGGCGTCCGGAAACACCATATATTTT. This codes for CASSFKGASGNTIYF.

As concerns this clonotype: A read error is possible here, since a much larger clone lies one base away. The rearrangement joins TRBV7-8 to TRBJ2-2; D is uncertain. The V gene lost 7 bases and the J gene lost 6 bases, with 15 bases spanning the gap. Germline V gene data show CDR1 as SGHVS and CDR2 as FQNEAQ. CDR3 length: 14 residues. The CDR3 is CASTFPRGSGELFF. The CDR3 DNA sequence: TGTGCCAGCACCTTCCCTAGAGGATCCGGGGAGCTGTTTTTT.

V gene TRBV21-1 combines with J gene TRBJ2-3; the table gives TRBD2 as D, unverified against the DNA. TRBV21-1 is described as a pseudogene. This CDR3 has 17 amino acids. CDR3 protein: CASSKVGSSGSTDTQYF. The CDR3 DNA reads as TGTGCCAGCAGCAAAGTCGGATCTAGCGGGAGCACAGATACGCAGTATTTT.

The rearrangement links TRBV14 to TRBJ2-3, with 14 bases lining up with TRBD2. This CDR3 region has 18 residues. J gave up 1 base and V 4 bases, and 7 bases lay outside the gene matches. Germline CDR1 is SGHDN and CDR2 is FVKESK. The CDR3 nucleotides read TGTGCCAGCAGCCTGGGACTAGCGGGGGATCGGGGCACAGATACGCAGTATTTT. Its protein is CASSLGLAGDRGTDTQYF. The full variable domain, in which reference TRBV14 and TRBJ2-3 provide the parts outside the CDR3, is EAGVTQFPSHSVIEKGQTVTLRCDPISGHDNLYWYRRVMGKEIKFLLHFVKESKQDESGMPNNRFLAERTGGTYSTLKVQPAELEDSGVYFCASSLGLAGDRGTDTQYFGPGTRLTVL.

This clonotype was seen many times. The chain combines TRBV28 with TRBJ1-2, with 7 bases lining up with TRBD1. There are 13 residues in the CDR3. Germline CDR1 reads MDHEN; CDR2 reads SYDVKM. The J segment lost 4 bases and the V segment lost 5 bases, leaving 4 bases of the junction unmatched. For the CDR3, the DNA is TGTGCCAGCAGTAGGGGGCGCGGCTATGGCTACACCTTC. Protein sequence: CASSRGRGYGYTF.

This clonotype has a count of ten or more. The genes are TRBV7-2 and TRBJ2-3; D possibly corresponds to TRBD2 (6 bases). The V end was cut by 2 bases, the J end by 5 bases, with 14 bases between. Germline CDR1 reads SGHTA; CDR2 reads FQGNSA. The CDR3 totals 15 residues. CDR3 sequence: CASSLNRRGIDTQYF. The CDR3 DNA reads as TGTGCCAGCAGCTTAAATAGGCGGGGCATAGATACGCAGTATTTT.

This clonotype showed up just a few times. This chain uses TRBV5-1 with TRBJ2-5, with 11 bases matching TRBD1. This CDR3 region has 15 residues. V gave up 4 bases and J gave up 4 bases; unmatched junction bases: 6. CDR1 SGHRS and CDR2 YFSETQ come from the germline V gene. CDR3 in amino acids: CASSPRTGGLETQYF. The CDR3, as DNA: TGCGCCAGCAGCCCCCGGACAGGGGGCTTAGAGACCCAGTACTTC.

This clonotype was observed many times. This sequence joins TRBV29-1 and TRBJ1-1, with 8 bases lining up with TRBD1. The germline gives CDR1 SQVTM, CDR2 ANQGSEA. V gave up 5 bases and J gave up 1 base; unmatched junction bases: 9. The CDR3 is made up of 15 amino acids. CDR3 region: CSVQLLRGRNTEAFF. The CDR3 coding sequence is TGCAGCGTTCAACTTCTCAGGGGGCGGAACACTGAAGCTTTCTTT.

Many counts were recorded for this clonotype. The chain's CDR3 is CASSSSTSGRVGELFF. Here the CDR3 DNA reads TGTGCCAGCAGTTCATCGACTAGCGGGAGAGTCGGGGAGCTGTTTTTT. The V and J genes are TRBV6-2 or TRBV6-3 and TRBJ2-2, with 12 bases lining up with TRBD2. Germline lookup yields CDR1 MNHEY and CDR2 SVGEGT. The CDR3 has 16 residues. V shed 4 bases, J shed 7 bases, and the junction held 7 bases outside the gene matches.

This clonotype was counted ten times or more. V gene TRBV27 combines with J gene TRBJ1-5; the D is unclear. V lost 1 base to trimming and J lost 5 bases, with 6 bases between them. CDR1 and CDR2 (germline): MNHEY, SMNVEV (reference sequence). This CDR3 contains 13 residues. CDR3 nucleotides: TGTGCCAGCAGTTTATTCACCGATCAGCCCCAGCATTTT. Translation: CASSLFTDQPQHF.

In this sample, this clonotype turned up many times. The gene calls are TRBV7-3 and TRBJ2-1; a weak D match, TRBD1 (6 bases). This CDR3 has 14 residues. The V end was cut by 3 bases, the J end by 3 bases, with 9 bases between. CDR1 and CDR2 (germline): SGHTA, FQGTGA. The CDR3 DNA follows: TGTGCCAGCAGCTTGGACAGTCTCTACAATGAGCAGTTCTTC. Amino acids: CASSLDSLYNEQFF.

This clonotype has ten or more counts. J is TRBJ1-5 and V is TRBV7-8; TRBD1 agrees at 7 bases. Germline V gene sequence: CDR1 SGHVS, CDR2 FQNEAQ. Trimming cost V 3 bases and J 0 bases; bases outside gene matches: 8. The CDR3 extends over 17 amino acids. In nucleotides, the CDR3 is TGTGCCAGCAGCTTTTCTTCCGGGACAGTTAGCAATCAGCCCCAGCATTTT. Protein sequence: CASSFSSGTVSNQPQHF. Full variable domain (remainder filled in from reference TRBV7-8 and TRBJ1-5): GAGVSQSPRYKVAKRGQDVALRCDPISGHVSLFWYQQALGQGPEFLTYFQNEAQLDKSGLPSDRFFAERPEGSVSTLKIQRTQQEDSAVYLCASSFSSGTVSNQPQHFGDGTRLSIL.

This clonotype has a count of ten or more. The chain recombines TRBV7-9 with TRBJ2-7; maybe TRBD2 (7 bases). V was trimmed by 4 bases and J by 0 bases, leaving 10 bases between them. The CDR3 is 14 amino acids. From germline, CDR1 is SEHNR and CDR2 FQNEAQ (reference sequence). The CDR3 spells CASSWEGGSYEQYF. Here the CDR3 DNA reads TGTGCCAGCAGCTGGGAGGGGGGCTCCTACGAGCAGTACTTC.

This clonotype was recorded at least ten times. The V gene is TRBV4-3, the J gene TRBJ2-3; D call uncertain. This CDR3 region has 14 residues. CDR1 is LGHNA and CDR2 is YSLEER in the germline V gene. The V and J ends lost 0 bases and 2 bases respectively, with 6 bases between them. This chain's CDR3 is CASSQDFNTDTQYF. The CDR3 coding sequence is TGCGCCAGCAGCCAAGATTTCAACACAGATACGCAGTATTTT.

This clonotype was seen many times. The gene calls are TRBV6-2 or TRBV6-3 and TRBJ1-5; D uncertain. Per germline, CDR1 MNHEY and CDR2 SVGEGT. Trimming pared 3 bases from V and 0 bases from J, leaving 9 bases between. The CDR3 length is 15 residues. The CDR3 region has the DNA TGTGCCAGCAGTTATACAGAGTATAGCAATCAGCCCCAGCATTTT. Translating gives CASSYTEYSNQPQHF.

The V call is TRBV28, the J call TRBJ1-4, with a possible D match to TRBD1 (6 bases). This CDR3 is 16 amino acids long. V lost 8 bases, J lost 6 bases, and 22 bases lay in between. Per the germline V gene, CDR1 is MDHEN and CDR2 is SYDVKM. CDR3 loop: CASSWGANIWDEKLFF. CDR3 sequence (DNA): TGTGCCAGCTCGTGGGGGGCCAACATTTGGGATGAAAAACTGTTTTTT.

This clonotype was found many times. J is TRBJ1-5 and V is TRBV5-1; no definite D call. Germline lookup yields CDR1 SGHRS and CDR2 YFSETQ. The CDR3 consists of 16 residues. Trimming cost V 0 bases and J 2 bases, with 12 bases left between them. CDR3 DNA sequence: TGCGCCAGCAGCTTGGAAGGGCTGGTCGGCAATCAGCCCCAGCATTTT. Its translation is CASSLEGLVGNQPQHF.

In this sample, this clonotype turned up many times. The genes are TRBV20-1 and TRBJ1-2; possible D gene TRBD1, 5 bases. The germline CDR1 and CDR2 sequences are DFQATT and SNEGSKA (reference sequence). CDR3 length: 14 amino acids. V lost 3 bases and J 4 bases, leaving 15 bases between the germline ends. The CDR3 loop reads CSARDGGDGYGYTF. In nucleotides, the CDR3 is TGCAGTGCTAGGGATGGGGGTGACGGCTATGGCTACACCTTC.